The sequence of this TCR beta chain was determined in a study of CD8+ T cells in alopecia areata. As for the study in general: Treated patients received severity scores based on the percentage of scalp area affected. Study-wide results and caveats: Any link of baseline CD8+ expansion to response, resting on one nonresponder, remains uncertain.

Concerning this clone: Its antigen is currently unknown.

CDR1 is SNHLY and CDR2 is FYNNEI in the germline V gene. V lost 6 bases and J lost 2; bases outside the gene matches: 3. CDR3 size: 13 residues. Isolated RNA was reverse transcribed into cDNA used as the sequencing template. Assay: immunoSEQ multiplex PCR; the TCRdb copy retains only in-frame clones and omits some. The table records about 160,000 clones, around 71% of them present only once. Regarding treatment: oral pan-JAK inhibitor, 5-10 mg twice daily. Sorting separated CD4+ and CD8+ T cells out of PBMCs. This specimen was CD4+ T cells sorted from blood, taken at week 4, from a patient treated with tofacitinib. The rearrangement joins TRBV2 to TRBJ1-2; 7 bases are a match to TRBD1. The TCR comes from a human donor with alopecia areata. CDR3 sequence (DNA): TGTGCCAGCAGAAAACAGGGGAACTATGGCTACACCTTC. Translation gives CASRKQGNYGYTF.